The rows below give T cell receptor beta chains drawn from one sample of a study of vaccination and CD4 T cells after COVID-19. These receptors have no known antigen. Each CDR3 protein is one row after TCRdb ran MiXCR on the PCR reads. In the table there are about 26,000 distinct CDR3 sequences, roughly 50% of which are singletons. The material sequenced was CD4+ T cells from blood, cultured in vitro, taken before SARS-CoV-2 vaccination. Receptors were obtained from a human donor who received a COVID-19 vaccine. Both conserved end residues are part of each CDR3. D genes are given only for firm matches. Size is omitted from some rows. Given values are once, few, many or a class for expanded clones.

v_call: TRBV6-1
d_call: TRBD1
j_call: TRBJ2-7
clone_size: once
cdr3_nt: TGTGCCAGCAGTCTCACTGGGGACAGCCTAAGCTTGGAGCAGTACTTC
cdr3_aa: CASSLTGDSLSLEQYF

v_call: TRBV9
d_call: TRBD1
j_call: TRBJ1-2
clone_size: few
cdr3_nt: TGTGCCAGCAGCGTAGCTGAGGGAGGGGGCAACCCCTATGGCTACACCTTC
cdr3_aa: CASSVAEGGGNPYGYTF

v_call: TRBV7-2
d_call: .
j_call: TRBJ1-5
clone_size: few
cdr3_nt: TGTGCCAGCAGCTTGAGGGGCCCTAGCAATCAGCCCCAGCATTTT
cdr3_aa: CASSLRGPSNQPQHF

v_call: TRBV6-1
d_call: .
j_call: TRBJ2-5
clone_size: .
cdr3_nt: TGTGCCAGCCGGGGACCTGGAGGGGAGACCCAGTACTTC
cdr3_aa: CASRGPGGETQYF

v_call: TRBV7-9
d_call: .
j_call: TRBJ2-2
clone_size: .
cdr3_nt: TGTGCCAGCAGCTTAGTCTCCACCGGGGAGCTGTTTTTT
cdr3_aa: CASSLVSTGELFF

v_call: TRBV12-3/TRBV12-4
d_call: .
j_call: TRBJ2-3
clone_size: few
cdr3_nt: TGTGCCAGCAGTTTAGTTTCGAGTTACCGGTATTTT
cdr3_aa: CASSLVSSYRYF

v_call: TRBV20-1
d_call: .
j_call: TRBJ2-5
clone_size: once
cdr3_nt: TGCAGTGCTAGAGATCCTGGGCAGACCCAGTACTTC
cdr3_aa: CSARDPGQTQYF

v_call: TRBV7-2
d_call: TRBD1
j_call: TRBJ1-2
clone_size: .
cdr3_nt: TGTGCCAGCAGCCGGACAGGGTTTAGTAACTATGGCTACACCTTC
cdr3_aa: CASSRTGFSNYGYTF

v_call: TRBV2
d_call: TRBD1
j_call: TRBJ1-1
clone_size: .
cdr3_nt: TGTGCCAGCAAGAACAGGGGGCGTATGAACACTGAAGCTTTCTTT
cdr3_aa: CASKNRGRMNTEAFF

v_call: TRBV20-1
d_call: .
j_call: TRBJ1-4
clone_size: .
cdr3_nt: TGCAGTGCTAGCAAGGGGCTGGGTGAAAAACTGTTTTTT
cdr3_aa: CSASKGLGEKLFF

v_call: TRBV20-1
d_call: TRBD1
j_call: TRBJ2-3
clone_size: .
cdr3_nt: TGCAGTGCTAGAGATTATCTCTCGGAGACAGGGTTTCCTAGCACAGATACGCAGTATTTT
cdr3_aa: CSARDYLSETGFPSTDTQYF

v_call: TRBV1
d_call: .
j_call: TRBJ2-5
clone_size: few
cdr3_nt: .
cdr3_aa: CTSSQEVAGGSAETQYF

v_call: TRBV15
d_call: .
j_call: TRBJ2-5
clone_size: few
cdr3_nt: TGTGCCACCAGCCCTCAAGGGGGGGGACAAGAGACCCAGTACTTC
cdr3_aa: CATSPQGGGQETQYF

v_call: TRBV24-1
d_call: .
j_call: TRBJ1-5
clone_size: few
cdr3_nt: TGTGCCACCAGCCCCGGGGGGCGTCCCTTGGAGCCCCAGCATTTT
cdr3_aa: CATSPGGRPLEPQHF

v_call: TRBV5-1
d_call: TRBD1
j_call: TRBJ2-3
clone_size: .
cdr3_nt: TGCGCCAGCAGCTTGGGAACGGACAGGAGCACAGATACGCAGTATTTT
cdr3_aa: CASSLGTDRSTDTQYF

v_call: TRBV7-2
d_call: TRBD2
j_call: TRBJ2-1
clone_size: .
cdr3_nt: TGTGCCAGCAGCTTAGGTCCAGCGGGGGTCAACAATGAGCAGTTCTTC
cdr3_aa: CASSLGPAGVNNEQFF

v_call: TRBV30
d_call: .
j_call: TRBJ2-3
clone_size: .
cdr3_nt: TGTGCCTGGACCCCGGGACTTCATGGCACAGATACGCAGTATTTT
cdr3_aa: CAWTPGLHGTDTQYF

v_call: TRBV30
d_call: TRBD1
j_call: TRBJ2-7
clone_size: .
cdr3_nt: TGTGCCTGGAGTTCAGGACAGGGGGTCCACGAGCAGTACTTC
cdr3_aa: CAWSSGQGVHEQYF

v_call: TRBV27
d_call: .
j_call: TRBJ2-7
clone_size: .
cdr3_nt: TGTGCCAGCAGTTTCAACGGCTTAGAGTACTACGAGCAGTACTTC
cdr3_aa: CASSFNGLEYYEQYF

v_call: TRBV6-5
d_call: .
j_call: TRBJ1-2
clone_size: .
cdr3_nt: TGTGCCAGCAGTTACTCAGGGGGCTATGGCTACACCTTC
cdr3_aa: CASSYSGGYGYTF

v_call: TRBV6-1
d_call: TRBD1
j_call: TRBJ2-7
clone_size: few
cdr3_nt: TGTGCCAGCAGTGAACCCCGGACAGGCTACGAGCAGTACTTC
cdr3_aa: CASSEPRTGYEQYF

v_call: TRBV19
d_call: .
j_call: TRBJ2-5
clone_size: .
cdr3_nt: TGTGCCAGTAGTATATCCGCCGGCCAGGGGCAAGAGACCCAGTACTTC
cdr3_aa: CASSISAGQGQETQYF

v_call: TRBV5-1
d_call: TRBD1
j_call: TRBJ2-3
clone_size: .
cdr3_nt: TGCGCCAGCAGCTTCGACACAGGGGGTCAGGATACGCAGTATTTT
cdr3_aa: CASSFDTGGQDTQYF

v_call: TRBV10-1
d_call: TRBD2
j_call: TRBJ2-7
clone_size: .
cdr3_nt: TGCGCCTCGAGCTGGACTAGCTCACACGAGCAGTACTTC
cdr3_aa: CASSWTSSHEQYF

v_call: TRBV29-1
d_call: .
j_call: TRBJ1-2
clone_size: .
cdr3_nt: TGCAGCGTTGTGGGGGGTAGCTATGGCTACACCTTC
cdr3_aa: CSVVGGSYGYTF

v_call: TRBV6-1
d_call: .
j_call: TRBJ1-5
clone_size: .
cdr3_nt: TGTGCCAGCAGTGTACGACAGGGCAATCAGCCCCAGCATTTT
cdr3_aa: CASSVRQGNQPQHF

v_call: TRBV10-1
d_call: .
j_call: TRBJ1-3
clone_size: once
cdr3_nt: TGCGCCAGCAGTGAGTCCCAGGGTTCCTCTGGAAACACCATATATTTT
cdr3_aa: CASSESQGSSGNTIYF

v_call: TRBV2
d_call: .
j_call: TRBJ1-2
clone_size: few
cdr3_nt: TGTGCCAGCAGCCGACAGAGAAACCTTTCTAACTATGGCTACACCTTC
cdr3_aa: CASSRQRNLSNYGYTF

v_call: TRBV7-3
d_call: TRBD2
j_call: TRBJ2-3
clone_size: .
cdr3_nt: TGTGCCAGCAGCTCTCGGACTAGCAAGAAAGATACGCAGTATTTT
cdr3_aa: CASSSRTSKKDTQYF

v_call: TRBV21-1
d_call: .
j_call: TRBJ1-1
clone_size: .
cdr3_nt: TGTGCCAGCAGCACGAGCTCGGGGGCCACTGAAGCTTTCTTT
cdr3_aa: CASSTSSGATEAFF

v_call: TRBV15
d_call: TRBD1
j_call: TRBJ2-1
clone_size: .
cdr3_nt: TGTGCCACCAGCGGGAGAGGGACAGGCTGGGATGAGCAGTTCTTC
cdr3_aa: CATSGRGTGWDEQFF

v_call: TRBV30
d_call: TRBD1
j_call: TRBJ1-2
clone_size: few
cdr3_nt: TGTGCCTGGAGTGTACGCACAGGGGATGGCTACACCTTC
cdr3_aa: CAWSVRTGDGYTF

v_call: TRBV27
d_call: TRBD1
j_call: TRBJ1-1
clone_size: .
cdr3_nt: TGTGCCAGCAGAGGACAGGGCTCGTGGAGTTCTGAAGCTTTCTTT
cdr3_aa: CASRGQGSWSSEAFF

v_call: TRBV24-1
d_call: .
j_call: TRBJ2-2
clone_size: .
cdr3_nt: TGTGCCACCAGTGAATCCTCGGACGTCACCGGGGAGCTGTTTTTT
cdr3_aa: CATSESSDVTGELFF

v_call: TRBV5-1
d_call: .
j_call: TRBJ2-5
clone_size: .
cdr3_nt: TGCGCCAGCAGCTTCAACGGACCCGGCCAAGAGACCCAGTACTTC
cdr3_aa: CASSFNGPGQETQYF

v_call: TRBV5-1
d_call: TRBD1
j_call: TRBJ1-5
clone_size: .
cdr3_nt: TGCGCCAGCAGCTCCCTCGAGACAGGGGGAAATCAGCCCCAGCATTTT
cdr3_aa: CASSSLETGGNQPQHF

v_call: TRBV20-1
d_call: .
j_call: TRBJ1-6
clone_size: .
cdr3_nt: TGCAGTGCTAGAGCCCTACACAAGAATTCACCCCTCCACTTT
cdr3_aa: CSARALHKNSPLHF

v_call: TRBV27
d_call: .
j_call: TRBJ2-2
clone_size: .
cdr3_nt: TGTGCCAGCAGCTTGACCAGGGGATACACCGGGGAGCTGTTTTTT
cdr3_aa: CASSLTRGYTGELFF

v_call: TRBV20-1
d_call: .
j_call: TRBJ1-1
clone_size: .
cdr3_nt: TGCAGTGCTAGAGATCTTGGTAAGACTGAAGCTTTCTTT
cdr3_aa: CSARDLGKTEAFF

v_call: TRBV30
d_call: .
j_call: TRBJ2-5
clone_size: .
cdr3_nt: TGTGCCTGGAGTAGGGCTCTACAAGAGACCCAGTACTTC
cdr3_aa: CAWSRALQETQYF

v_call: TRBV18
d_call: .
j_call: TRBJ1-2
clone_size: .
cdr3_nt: TGTGCCAGCTCACCTTCCGCGGGTCAATCCTATGGCTACACCTTC
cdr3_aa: CASSPSAGQSYGYTF

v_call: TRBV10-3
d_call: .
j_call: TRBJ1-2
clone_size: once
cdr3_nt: TGTGCCATCAGACGGGCGACGGGGTACTATGGCTACACCTTC
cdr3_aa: CAIRRATGYYGYTF

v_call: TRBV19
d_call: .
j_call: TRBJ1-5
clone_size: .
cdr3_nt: TGTGCCAGTACCCCTCCCGGGGTCCTCGCCCAGCATTTT
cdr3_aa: CASTPPGVLAQHF

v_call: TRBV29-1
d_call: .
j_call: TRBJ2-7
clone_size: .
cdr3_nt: TGCAGCGTTGGGCAGCTTTATACCTACGAGCAGTACTTC
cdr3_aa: CSVGQLYTYEQYF

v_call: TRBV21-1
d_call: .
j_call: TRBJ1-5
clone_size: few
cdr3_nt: TGTGCCAGCAGCAAAGGGGAGGGTACTAGCAATCAGCCCCAGCATTTT
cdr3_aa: CASSKGEGTSNQPQHF

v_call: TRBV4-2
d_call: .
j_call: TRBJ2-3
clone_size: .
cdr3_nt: TGTGCCAGCAGCCAAGATCGGGGTAACCTCATAAATACGCAGTATTTT
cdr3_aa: CASSQDRGNLINTQYF

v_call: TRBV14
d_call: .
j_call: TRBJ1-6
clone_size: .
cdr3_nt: TGTGCCAGCAGCCCTGGGGTCTATAATTCACCCCTCCACTTT
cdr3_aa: CASSPGVYNSPLHF

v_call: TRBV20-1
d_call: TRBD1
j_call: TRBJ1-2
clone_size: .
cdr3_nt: TGCAGTGCCGCCAGGGGGACGGACTATGGCTACACCTTC
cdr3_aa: CSAARGTDYGYTF

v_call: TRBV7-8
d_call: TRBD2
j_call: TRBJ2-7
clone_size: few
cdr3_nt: TGTGCCAGCAGCTTGGAGCACGGGGCCGAGGGACTAGCGGGGGGGCAAGGCTACGAGCAGTACTTC
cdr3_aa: CASSLEHGAEGLAGGQGYEQYF

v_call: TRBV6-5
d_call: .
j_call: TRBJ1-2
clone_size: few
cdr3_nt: TGTGCCAGCAGTTATAGTCCTAACTATGGCTACACCTTC
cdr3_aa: CASSYSPNYGYTF

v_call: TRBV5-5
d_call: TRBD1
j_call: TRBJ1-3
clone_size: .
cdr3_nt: TGTGCCAGCAGCTTACCCGGGACAGCTGGAAACACCATATATTTT
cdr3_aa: CASSLPGTAGNTIYF

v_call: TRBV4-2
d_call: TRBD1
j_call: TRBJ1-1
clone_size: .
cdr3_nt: TGTGCCAGCAGCCGCGAGACAGGGCTGAACACTGAAGCTTTCTTT
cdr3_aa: CASSRETGLNTEAFF

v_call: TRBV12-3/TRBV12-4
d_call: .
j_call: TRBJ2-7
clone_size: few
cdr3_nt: TGTGCCAGCAGTCTTCAAGGGGCCTACTACGAGCAGTACTTC
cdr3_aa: CASSLQGAYYEQYF

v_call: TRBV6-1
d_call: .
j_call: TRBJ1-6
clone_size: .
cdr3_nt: TGTGCCAGCAGCCGAGAGGGGGACAACTCACCCCTCCACTTT
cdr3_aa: CASSREGDNSPLHF

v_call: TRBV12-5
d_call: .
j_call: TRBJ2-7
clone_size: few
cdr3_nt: TGTGCTAGTAGGGGCTACGAGCAGTACTTC
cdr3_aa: CASRGYEQYF

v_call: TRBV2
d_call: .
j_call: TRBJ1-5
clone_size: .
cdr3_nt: TGTGCCAGCAGTCCCCAGTGGGACAGCAATCAGCCCCAGCATTTT
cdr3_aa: CASSPQWDSNQPQHF